Sequencing of this TCR beta chain was carried out in a study of monozygotic twins with inflammatory bowel disease. One entry per CDR3 protein, without DNA, is what TCRdb gives after re-calling the 5' RACE reads. The sample has 400,000 to 500,000 distinct CDR3 sequences, and its top ten clones hold more than 2%. CDR1 and CDR2 (germline): GTSNPN, SVGIG (reference sequence). The CDR3 consists of 15 residues. This clonotype originated in a human donor with ulcerative colitis or Crohn's disease, or a healthy co-twin of an affected twin (not recorded which). The sequencing input was blood. The genes are TRBV30 and TRBJ1-1; TCRdb picks TRBD1, but there is no DNA to check that call. CDR3 region: CAWSPLDRDNTEAFF.